This T cell receptor beta chain was documented in a study of regulatory T cells in long-lasting Graves disease. Study at large: Prior antithyroid drug treatment in newly diagnosed Graves' patients lasted under 3 months.

The sample's time point: newly diagnosed GD, antithyroid drugs for less than 3 months. PBMC-extracted RNA yielded the TCR library. Into tubes containing EDTA, roughly 8.8 milliliters of peripheral blood were drawn. CDR3-region Arm-PCR and iRepertoire HTBI primers produced the TCR beta libraries. Per the study methods: Samples collectively showed 62 TRBV and 11 to 15 TRBJ segments. One entry per CDR3 protein, called by TCRdb with MiXCR from the multiplex PCR reads. TCRdb assigned the V and J calls; the authors' analysis was not used. The data show around 250,000 distinct CDR3 sequences, 18% seen once. CDR3 size: 11 residues. Trimming pared 5 bases from V and 11 bases from J, leaving 12 bases between. Germline CDR1 is MNHEY and CDR2 is SMNVEV (reference sequence).

The clonotype was recovered from a female donor with Graves disease. The rearrangement uses TRBV27 and TRBJ1-1; D call uncertain. Sequences were derived from peripheral blood mononuclear cells (PBMCs), sampled at new diagnosis, from a patient treated with antithyroid drugs. The CDR3 here is CASSVGRTAFF. The CDR3 DNA reads TGTGCCAGCAGTGTGGGCCGGACCGCTTTCTTT.